Listed below are T cell receptor beta chains from one sample, sequenced in a study of graft-versus-host responses after intestinal transplantation. TCRdb's copy holds only in-frame clones and misses some; the assay was immunoSEQ multiplex PCR. The profile shows about 97,000 clones, 90% of them singletons. This specimen was PBMCs, taken roughly 68 weeks after intestinal transplant. Source of these receptors: a human patient who received an intestinal transplant, so some T cells may come from the graft donor. The CDR3 runs from the conserved cysteine through the conserved F or W. D genes are given only for firm matches.

V gene	J gene	D gene	CDR3 protein
TRBV9	TRBJ2-1	-	CASSVGDGKNEQFF
TRBV19	TRBJ1-2	TRBD1	CASSILGQGLEANYGYTF
TRBV7-9	TRBJ1-3	-	CAGGGWSSGNTIYF
TRBV7-2	TRBJ1-2	-	CASSLFSSYGYTF
TRBV11-2	TRBJ2-1	TRBD1	CASRKTGGGRTYNEQFF
TRBV7-8	TRBJ2-5	-	CASSSNLQETQYF
TRBV21-1	TRBJ1-5	-	CASSKVGSGSGHQPQHF
TRBV4-1	TRBJ1-1	-	CASSLEGLNTEAFF
TRBV10-1	TRBJ2-2	TRBD1	CASSELSGTGSTGELFF
TRBV4-1	TRBJ1-2	-	CASSQETANYGYTF
TRBV4-1	TRBJ1-1	-	CASSQVPTLNTEAFF
TRBV5-1	TRBJ1-2	-	CASSGPGIGYTF
TRBV4-1	TRBJ2-1	TRBD1	CASSPGTGYEQFF
TRBV9	TRBJ2-5	-	CASSVATPETQYF
TRBV5-1	TRBJ2-7	-	CASSLGRDSYEQYF
TRBV7-9	TRBJ1-2	-	CASSPGFRGYTF
TRBV6-5	TRBJ1-1	TRBD1	CASRTTGAFTEAFF
TRBV5-1	TRBJ2-5	TRBD1	CASTRTGQETQYF
TRBV4-1	TRBJ1-1	-	CASSQMGFRTNTEAFF
TRBV4-1	TRBJ2-7	TRBD1	CASSQPLLTGSYEQYF
TRBV9	TRBJ2-2	TRBD1	CASRVAPGGASGELFF
TRBV19	TRBJ2-7	-	CASSGDWYEQYF
TRBV5-5	TRBJ1-5	-	CASSLASGPPRPQHF
TRBV5-4	TRBJ1-5	-	CASSFGGAAQPQHF
TRBV7-6	TRBJ2-3	-	CASSLGEGPNADTQYF
TRBV6-5	TRBJ2-7	-	CASSRVQGYEQYF
TRBV29-1	TRBJ2-7	-	CSVVFGGDSRSYEQYF
TRBV7-3	TRBJ2-5	-	CASSSGGQETQYF
TRBV7-8	TRBJ1-5	TRBD1	CASETGEGNQPQHF
TRBV6-5	TRBJ2-7	-	CASSYSGASSYEQYF
TRBV5-1	TRBJ1-1	-	CASSTTGRNTEAFF
TRBV6-4	TRBJ2-1	TRBD2	CASSEAGGGNEQFF
TRBV6-5	TRBJ1-2	TRBD1	CASSSLLQGGGYTF
TRBV6-5	TRBJ1-1	-	CASSYSRMNTEAFF
TRBV7-9	TRBJ2-3	-	CASSLGRIGPDTQYF
TRBV5-8	TRBJ2-4	-	CASSVGPQSRGIQYF
TRBV9	TRBJ1-2	-	CASSVRAGVNYGYTF
TRBV28	TRBJ2-7	TRBD2	CASREIAGGPYEQYF
TRBV5-8	TRBJ1-4	-	CASSHTRGMGNEKLFF